This T cell receptor beta chain is from a study of brain T cells in children with intractable seizures. The study, taken as a whole, reports: Absence of clones before surgery may stem from lower sequencing depth. Only CDR3 sequence similarity suggested viral specificity, without known HCMV serostatus.

The assay was immunoSEQ multiplex PCR, and TCRdb's table has in-frame clones only and misses some. The sample yields about 9,000 clones, approximately 69% seen once. On this clone itself: Its matching antigen is unknown.

V lost 0 bases to trimming and J lost 8 bases, with 15 bases between them. The germline V gene has CDR1 SGHRS and CDR2 YFSETQ. The CDR3 covers 15 residues. Sequencing was limited to surgery cases with top T cell transcript signatures in brain tissue. At least one anti-epileptic drug was given before surgery. The chain carries TRBV5-1 and TRBJ2-1; weak D call: TRBD2 (5 bases). Sequenced here: resected brain tissue, sampled at surgery. The sequence was obtained from a girl aged 2 to 9 with tuberous sclerosis and intractable seizures. CDR3 DNA: TGCGCCAGCAGCTTGGTAGGCACCGACGGGGATGAGCAGTTCTTC. This codes for CASSLVGTDGDEQFF.